This paragraph covers one TCR beta chain sequence. Its matching antigen is unknown. The germline gives CDR1 SEHNR, CDR2 FQNEAQ (reference sequence). The CDR3 length is 15 residues. Trimming took off 0 bases at V and 4 bases at J, with 12 bases between the two ends. This record belongs to a study of T cell responses to AZD1222 COVID-19 vaccine. Sequencing used immunoSEQ multiplex PCR; TCRdb keeps in-frame clones, though not all of them. This table holds 200,000 to 250,000 clones, roughly 91% found once. Study results and limitations: The sample set comprised mostly white British donors with more females, and clonal diversity was possibly underestimated. Seropositive at baseline were only a handful of AZD1222 recipients. Rises in breadth and depth of Spike-specific TCRs came after two AZD1222 doses. Repertoires were sampled only after the peak T cell response.

The input for sequencing was peripheral blood, taken on day 0 of MenACWY control vaccination. The chain carries TRBV7-9 and TRBJ2-5, with unresolved D. The TCR comes from an adult in good health. The CDR3 is CASSLADGRPETQYF. In DNA form, the CDR3 reads TGTGCCAGCAGCTTAGCGGATGGCAGGCCAGAGACCCAGTACTTC.